Listed below are T cell receptor beta chains from one sample, sequenced in a study of blood T cell repertoires in COVID-19. Assay: immunoSEQ multiplex PCR; the TCRdb copy retains only in-frame clones and omits some. The data hold around 140,000 clones, with 81% observed a single time. Sequences were obtained from peripheral blood. The receptors originated from a woman aged 55-70 years with active or convalescent COVID-19. CDR3s include the opening cysteine and the closing phenylalanine or tryptophan. The order of the fields is J gene, D gene, V gene, clone size, CDR3 length, CDR3 DNA, CDR3 protein. A D gene is named only where the DNA matches it firmly. Not every row has a clone size; where given, it reads once, few, many or a size class.

TRBJ2-1,TRBD1,TRBV6-5,NA,14,TGTGCCAGCAGCCCCGGGACAGGGGGCGCAGAGCAGTTCTTC,CASSPGTGGAEQFF
TRBJ2-2,NA,TRBV7-3,NA,16,TGTGCCAGCAGCCTAGAGGGATCGACGAACACCGGGGAGCTGTTTTTT,CASSLEGSTNTGELFF
TRBJ1-3,NA,TRBV7-9,NA,13,TGTGCCAGCGATTCGAGCTCTGGAAACACCATATATTTT,CASDSSSGNTIYF
TRBJ1-2,TRBD1,TRBV28,NA,15,TGTGCCAGCGGGCGGACAGGGGCTCCACAGGATGGCTACACCTTC,CASGRTGAPQDGYTF
TRBJ2-7,NA,TRBV3-1/TRBV3-2,few,12,TGTGCCAGCAGCCAAGCGGGGTACGAGCAGTACTTC,CASSQAGYEQYF
TRBJ2-7,NA,TRBV19,NA,14,TGTGCCAGTAGCTCAGGTCCGAGCTCCTACGAGCAGTACTTC,CASSSGPSSYEQYF
TRBJ2-2,NA,TRBV5-1,NA,16,TGCGCCAGCAGCTTCTTACAGGGTACGAACACCGGGGAGCTGTTTTTT,CASSFLQGTNTGELFF
TRBJ1-5,NA,TRBV2,NA,14,TGTGCCAGCAGCGATCGGACAGTCAATCAGCCCCAGCATTTT,CASSDRTVNQPQHF
TRBJ1-6,TRBD1,TRBV27,NA,18,TGTGCCAGCAGTTTATCGATGCAGGGGGCCTCCTATAATTCACCCCTCCACTTT,CASSLSMQGASYNSPLHF
TRBJ1-5,TRBD1,TRBV5-1,NA,15,TGCGCCAGCAGCTTCGCAGGGGGCCAAGGTCAGCCCCAGCATTTT,CASSFAGGQGQPQHF
TRBJ2-5,NA,TRBV29-1,NA,12,TGCAGCGCCTTATCTCGGGGGGAGACCCAGTACTTC,CSALSRGETQYF
TRBJ1-3,TRBD1,TRBV6-5,NA,15,TGTGCCAGCAGAACCACAGGGGACTCTGGAAACACCATATATTTT,CASRTTGDSGNTIYF
TRBJ2-2,NA,TRBV19,NA,15,TGTGCCAGTAGTATACCTAGCGAAAACACCGGGGAGCTGTTTTTT,CASSIPSENTGELFF
TRBJ1-3,NA,TRBV6-5,NA,14,TGTGCCAGCAGACCTACAGGGCTCGGAAACACCATATATTTT,CASRPTGLGNTIYF
TRBJ2-1,NA,TRBV7-6,NA,12,TGTGCCAGCAGCGGGAGTTACAATGAGCAGTTCTTC,CASSGSYNEQFF
TRBJ1-5,TRBD1,TRBV5-1,few,15,TGCGCCAGCAGCTTGGACGGCAGGGGGAATCAGCCCCAGCATTTT,CASSLDGRGNQPQHF
TRBJ1-2,NA,TRBV28,NA,15,TGTGCCAGCAGTTTTCTGGGGGAGGCTAACTATGGCTACACCTTC,CASSFLGEANYGYTF
TRBJ1-2,TRBD1,TRBV7-2,NA,14,TGTGCCAGCAGCCCGGACAGGGCAACCTATGGCTACACCTTC,CASSPDRATYGYTF
TRBJ1-5,NA,TRBV7-2,once,13,TGTGCCAGCAGCGGGGACTCAGCTCAGCCCCAGCATTTT,CASSGDSAQPQHF
TRBJ2-1,NA,TRBV24-1,NA,21,TGTGCCACCAGTGATACCGCGATGGCAGGGGCCCATTCAAGCTCCTACAATGAGCAGTTCTTC,CATSDTAMAGAHSSSYNEQFF
TRBJ2-5,NA,TRBV24-1,NA,17,TGTGCCACCAGTGATACGTCAGGCGGGGTTCTCCAAGAGACCCAGTACTTC,CATSDTSGGVLQETQYF
TRBJ2-3,NA,TRBV27,NA,13,TGTGCCAGCAGTTTATCCTCCACAGATACGCAGTATTTT,CASSLSSTDTQYF
TRBJ1-2,NA,TRBV27,NA,14,TGTGCCAGCAGTTTCGGGCAGGGCAACTATGGCTACACCTTC,CASSFGQGNYGYTF
TRBJ1-4,NA,TRBV28,NA,15,TGTGCCAGCAGCAGCCTTGGAGGGACCGATGAAAAACTGTTTTTT,CASSSLGGTDEKLFF
TRBJ2-3,NA,TRBV12-3/TRBV12-4,NA,11,TGTGCCAGCAGTCTGACAGATACGCAGTATTTT,CASSLTDTQYF
TRBJ1-2,NA,TRBV30,once,13,TGTGCCTGGACGAGGGGGGGTTCTGATGGCTACACCTTC,CAWTRGGSDGYTF
TRBJ2-5,NA,TRBV28,NA,14,TGTGCCAGCAGTTTCTTCCTAGGAACGGAGACCCAGTACTTC,CASSFFLGTETQYF